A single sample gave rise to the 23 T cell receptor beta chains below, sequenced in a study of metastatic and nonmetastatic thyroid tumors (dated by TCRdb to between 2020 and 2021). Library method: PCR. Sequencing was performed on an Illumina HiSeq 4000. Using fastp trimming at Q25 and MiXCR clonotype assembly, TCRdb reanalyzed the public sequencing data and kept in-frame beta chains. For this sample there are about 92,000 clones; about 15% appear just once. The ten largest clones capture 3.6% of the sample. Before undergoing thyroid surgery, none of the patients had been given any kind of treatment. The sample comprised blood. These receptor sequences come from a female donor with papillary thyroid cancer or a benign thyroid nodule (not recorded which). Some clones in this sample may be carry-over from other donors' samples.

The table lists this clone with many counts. CDR3 region: CASWPGGNQPQHF. CDR3 DNA sequence: TGTGCCAGTTGGCCAGGGGGAAATCAGCCCCAGCATTTT. The V call is TRBV19, the J call TRBJ1-5, with 7 bases aligning to TRBD1. This CDR3 contains 13 residues. CDR1 and CDR2 (germline): LNHDA, SQIVND (reference sequence). The V and J ends lost 8 bases and 4 bases, in that order; junction bases with no gene match: 5. The full variable domain, rest sourced from reference TRBV19 and TRBJ1-5, is DGGITQSPKYLFRKEGQNVTLSCEQNLNHDAMYWYRQDPGQGLRLIYYSQIVNDFQKGDIAEGYSVSREKKESFPLTVTSAQKNPTAFYLCASWPGGNQPQHFGDGTRLSIL.

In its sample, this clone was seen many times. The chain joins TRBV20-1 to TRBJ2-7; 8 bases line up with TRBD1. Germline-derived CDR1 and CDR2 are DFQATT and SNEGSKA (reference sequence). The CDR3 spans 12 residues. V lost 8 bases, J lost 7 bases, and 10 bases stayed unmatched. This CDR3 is CSPGQADLEQYF. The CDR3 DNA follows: TGCAGTCCGGGACAGGCGGATTTGGAGCAGTACTTC.

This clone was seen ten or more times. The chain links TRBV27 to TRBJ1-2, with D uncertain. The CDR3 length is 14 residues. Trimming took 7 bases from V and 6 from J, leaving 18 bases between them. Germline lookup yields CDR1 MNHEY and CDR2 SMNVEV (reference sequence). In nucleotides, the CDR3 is TGTGCCAGCATTAAACTCGGCGCTTCGGATGGCTACACCTTC. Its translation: CASIKLGASDGYTF.

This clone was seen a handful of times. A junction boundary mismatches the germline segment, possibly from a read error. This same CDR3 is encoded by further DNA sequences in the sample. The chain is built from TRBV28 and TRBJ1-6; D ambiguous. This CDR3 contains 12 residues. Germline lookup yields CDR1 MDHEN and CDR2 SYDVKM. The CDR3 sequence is CASSGSDSPLHF. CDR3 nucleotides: TGTGCTAGCAGTGGGTCTGATTCACCCCTCCACTTT.

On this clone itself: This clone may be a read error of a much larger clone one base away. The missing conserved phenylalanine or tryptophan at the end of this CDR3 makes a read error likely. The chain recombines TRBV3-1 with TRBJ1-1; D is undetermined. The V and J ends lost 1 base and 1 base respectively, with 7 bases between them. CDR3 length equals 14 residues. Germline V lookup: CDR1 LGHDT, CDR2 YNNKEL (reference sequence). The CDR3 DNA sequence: TGTGCCAGCAGCCAAGTGGCTGAGAACACTGAAGCTTTCCTT. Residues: CASSQVAENTEAFL.

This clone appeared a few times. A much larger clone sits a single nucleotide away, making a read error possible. The CDR3: CASSSRDITEAFF. The CDR3 region has the DNA TGTGCCAGCAGCAGCAGGGATATCACTGAAGCTTTCTTT. The V call is TRBV25-1, the J call TRBJ1-1; D may be TRBD1 (5 bases). The CDR3 is 13 residues long. Germline V gene data show CDR1 as MGHDK and CDR2 as SYGVNS. V lost 6 bases and J lost 4, with 12 bases in between.

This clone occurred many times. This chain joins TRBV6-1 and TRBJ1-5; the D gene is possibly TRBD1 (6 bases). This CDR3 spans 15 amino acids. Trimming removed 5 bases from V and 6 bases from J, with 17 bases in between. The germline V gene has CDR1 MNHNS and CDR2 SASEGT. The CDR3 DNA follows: TGTGCCAGCAGTACCTACAGGGATCTTGGTCAGCCCCAGCATTTT. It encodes CASSTYRDLGQPQHF.

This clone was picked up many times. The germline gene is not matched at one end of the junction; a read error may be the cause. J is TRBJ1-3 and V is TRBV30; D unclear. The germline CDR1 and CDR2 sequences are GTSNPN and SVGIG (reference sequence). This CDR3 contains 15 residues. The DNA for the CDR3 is TGTGCCTGGAGTCGCGGACGGCCCTCTAGAAACACCATATATTTT. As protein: CAWSRGRPSRNTIYF.

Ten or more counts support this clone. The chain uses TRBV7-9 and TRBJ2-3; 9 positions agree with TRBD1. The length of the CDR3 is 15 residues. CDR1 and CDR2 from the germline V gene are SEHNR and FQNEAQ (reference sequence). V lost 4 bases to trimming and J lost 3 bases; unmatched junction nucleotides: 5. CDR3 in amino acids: CASSWDREETDTQYF. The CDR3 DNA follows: TGTGCCAGCAGCTGGGACAGGGAGGAGACAGATACGCAGTATTTT.

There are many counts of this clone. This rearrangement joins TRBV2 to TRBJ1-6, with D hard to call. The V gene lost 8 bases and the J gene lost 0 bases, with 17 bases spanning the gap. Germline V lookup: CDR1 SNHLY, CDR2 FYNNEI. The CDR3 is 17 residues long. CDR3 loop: CASWMGSLSSYNSPLHF. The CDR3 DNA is TGTGCCAGCTGGATGGGGAGCCTGAGCTCCTATAATTCACCCCTCCACTTT.

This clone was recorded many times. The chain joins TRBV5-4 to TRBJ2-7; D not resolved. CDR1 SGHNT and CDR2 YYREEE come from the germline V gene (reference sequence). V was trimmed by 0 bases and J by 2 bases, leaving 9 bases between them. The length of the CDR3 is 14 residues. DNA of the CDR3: TGTGCCAGCAGCTTGGACCCCAACGCCTACGAGCAGTACTTC. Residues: CASSLDPNAYEQYF.

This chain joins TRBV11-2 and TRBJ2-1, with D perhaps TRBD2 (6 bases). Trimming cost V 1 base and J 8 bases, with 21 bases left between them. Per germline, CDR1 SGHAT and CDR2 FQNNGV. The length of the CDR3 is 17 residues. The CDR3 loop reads CASSLALVSGGAHEQFF. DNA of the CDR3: TGTGCCAGCAGCTTAGCTCTGGTTAGCGGTGGGGCCCATGAGCAGTTCTTC.

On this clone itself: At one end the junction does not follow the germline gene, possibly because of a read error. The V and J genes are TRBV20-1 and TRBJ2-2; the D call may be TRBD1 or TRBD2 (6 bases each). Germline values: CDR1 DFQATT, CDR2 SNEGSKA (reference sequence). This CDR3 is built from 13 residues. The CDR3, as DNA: TGCAGTGCTAACAGGGATAACACCGGGGGGCTGTTTTTT. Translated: CSANRDNTGGLFF.

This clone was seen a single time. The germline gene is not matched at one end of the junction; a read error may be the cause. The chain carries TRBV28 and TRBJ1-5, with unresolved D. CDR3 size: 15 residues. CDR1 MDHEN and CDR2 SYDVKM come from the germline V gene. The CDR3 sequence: CASSPREGRNQPQHF. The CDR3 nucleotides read TGTGCCAGCAGTCCCCGGGAAGGGCGCAATCAGCCCCAACATTTT.

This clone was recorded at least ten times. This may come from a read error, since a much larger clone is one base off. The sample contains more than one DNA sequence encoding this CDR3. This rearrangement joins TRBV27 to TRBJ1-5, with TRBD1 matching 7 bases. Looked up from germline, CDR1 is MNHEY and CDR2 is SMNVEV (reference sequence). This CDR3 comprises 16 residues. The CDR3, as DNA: TGTGCCGGCAGTCCGTGGACAGGAGCATGCAATCAGCCCCAGCATTTT. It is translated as CAGSPWTGACNQPQHF.

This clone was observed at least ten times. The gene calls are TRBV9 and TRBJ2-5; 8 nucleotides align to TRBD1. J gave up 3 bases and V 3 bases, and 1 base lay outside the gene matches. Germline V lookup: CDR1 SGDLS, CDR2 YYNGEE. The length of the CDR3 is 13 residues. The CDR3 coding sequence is TGTGCCAGCAGCGGGACAGGGAAAGAGACCCAGTACTTC. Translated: CASSGTGKETQYF.

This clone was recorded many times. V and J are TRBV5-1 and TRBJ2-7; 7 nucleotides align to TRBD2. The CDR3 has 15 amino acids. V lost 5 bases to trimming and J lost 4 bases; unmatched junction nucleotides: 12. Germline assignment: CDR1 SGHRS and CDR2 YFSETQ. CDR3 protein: CASSGRGLGPYEQYF. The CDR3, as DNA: TGCGCCAGCAGTGGGAGAGGACTAGGACCTTACGAGCAGTACTTC.

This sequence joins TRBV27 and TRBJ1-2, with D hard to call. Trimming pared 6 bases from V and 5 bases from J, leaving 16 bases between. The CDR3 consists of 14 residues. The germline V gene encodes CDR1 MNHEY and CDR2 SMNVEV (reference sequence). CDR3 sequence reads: CASSPRSLCYGYTF. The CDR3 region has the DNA TGTGCCAGCAGCCCGAGGAGTTTGTGTTATGGCTACACCTTC.

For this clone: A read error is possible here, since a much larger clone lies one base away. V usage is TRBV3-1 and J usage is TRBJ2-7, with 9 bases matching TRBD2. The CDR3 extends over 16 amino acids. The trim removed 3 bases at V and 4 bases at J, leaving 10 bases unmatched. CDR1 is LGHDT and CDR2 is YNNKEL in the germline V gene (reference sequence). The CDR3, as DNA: TGTGCCAGCAGCCACGTGGGCGGGGGGGCCTCGTACGAGCAGTACTTC. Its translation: CASSHVGGGASYEQYF.

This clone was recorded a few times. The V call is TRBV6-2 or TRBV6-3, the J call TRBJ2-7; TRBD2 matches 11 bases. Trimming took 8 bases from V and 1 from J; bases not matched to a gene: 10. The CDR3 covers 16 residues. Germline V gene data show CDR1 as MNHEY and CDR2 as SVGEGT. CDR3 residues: CASRYFTSGRSYEQYF. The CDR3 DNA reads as TGTGCCAGCCGCTACTTCACTAGCGGGAGATCCTACGAGCAGTACTTC.

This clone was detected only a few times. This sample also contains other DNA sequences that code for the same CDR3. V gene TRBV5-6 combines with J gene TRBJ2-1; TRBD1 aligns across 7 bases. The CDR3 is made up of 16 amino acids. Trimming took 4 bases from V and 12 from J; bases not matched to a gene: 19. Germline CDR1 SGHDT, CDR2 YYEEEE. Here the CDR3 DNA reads TGTGCCAGCAGCCCCGACACCGGTACAGGGGTTCAAGGGCAGTTCTTC. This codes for CASSPDTGTGVQGQFF.

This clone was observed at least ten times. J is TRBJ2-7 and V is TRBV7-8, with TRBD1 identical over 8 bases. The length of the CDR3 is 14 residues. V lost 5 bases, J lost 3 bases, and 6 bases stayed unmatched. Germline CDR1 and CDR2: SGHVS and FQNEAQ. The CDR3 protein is CASSLSGTGYEQYF. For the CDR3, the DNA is TGTGCCAGCAGCCTGAGTGGGACAGGCTACGAGCAGTACTTC.

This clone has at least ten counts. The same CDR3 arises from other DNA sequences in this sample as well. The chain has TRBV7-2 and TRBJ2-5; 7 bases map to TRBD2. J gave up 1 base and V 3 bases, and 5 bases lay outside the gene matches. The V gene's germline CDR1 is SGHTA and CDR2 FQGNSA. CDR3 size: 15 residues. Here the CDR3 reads CASSFLGGTQETQYF. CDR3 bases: TGTGCCAGCAGCTTTTTGGGGGGGACCCAAGAGACCCAGTACTTC. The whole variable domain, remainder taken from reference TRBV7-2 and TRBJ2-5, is GAGVSQSPSNKVTEKGKDVELRCDPISGHTALYWYRQSLGQGLEFLIYFQGNSAPDKSGLPSDRFSAERTGGSVSTLTIQRTQQEDSAVYLCASSFLGGTQETQYFGPGTRLLVL.